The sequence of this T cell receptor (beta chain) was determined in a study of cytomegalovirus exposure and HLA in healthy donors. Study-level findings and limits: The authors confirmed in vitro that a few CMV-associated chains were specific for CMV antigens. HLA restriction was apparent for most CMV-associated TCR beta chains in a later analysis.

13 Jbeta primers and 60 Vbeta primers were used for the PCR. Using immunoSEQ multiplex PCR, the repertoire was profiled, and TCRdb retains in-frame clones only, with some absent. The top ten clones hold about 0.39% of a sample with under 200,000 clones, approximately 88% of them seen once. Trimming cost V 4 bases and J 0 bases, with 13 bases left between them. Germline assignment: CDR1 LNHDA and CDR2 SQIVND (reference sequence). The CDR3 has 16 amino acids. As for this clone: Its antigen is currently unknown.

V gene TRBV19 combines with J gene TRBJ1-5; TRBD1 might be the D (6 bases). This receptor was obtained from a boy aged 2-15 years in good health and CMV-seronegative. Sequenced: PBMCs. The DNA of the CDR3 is TGTGCCAGTAGTAGATCAGGGGCATATAGCAATCAGCCCCAGCATTTT. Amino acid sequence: CASSRSGAYSNQPQHF.